Listed here are 20 T cell receptor beta chains from one sample, sequenced in a study of T-cell memory formation after mild COVID-19. TCRdb called the 5' RACE reads again in MiXCR, with one record for every CDR3 protein. The table has under 300,000 distinct CDR3 sequences, approximately 7.6% seen once. Sequenced: PBMCs or a T cell subset sorted from them (not recorded which). The receptors were sampled from a man younger than 35 who had mild COVID-19 (a few samples of this study predate the infection). Cell type and time point are not known.

This clonotype was seen a handful of times. The chain combines TRBV3-1 with TRBJ1-6; a weak D match, TRBD1 (5 bases). Trimming pared 3 bases from V and 8 bases from J, leaving 11 bases between. The CDR3 sequence is 14 residues long. Germline-derived CDR1 and CDR2 are LGHDT and YNNKEL (reference sequence). Here the CDR3 reads CASSHPGTDSPLHF. DNA for the CDR3: TGTGCCAGCAGCCACCCAGGGACTGATTCACCCCTCCACTTT.

The chain carries TRBV6-6 and TRBJ2-5, with a tentative D call TRBD1 (5 bases). Deletions cut 8 bases from V and 4 bases from J, with 23 bases between. From germline, CDR1 is MNHNY and CDR2 SVGAGI (reference sequence). The CDR3 spans 16 residues. The CDR3 reads CASALISAGRGETQYF. CDR3 DNA sequence: TGTGCCAGCGCGCTGATTTCGGCCGGAAGGGGAGAGACCCAGTACTTC.

This clonotype has only a few counts. The V gene is TRBV4-3, the J gene TRBJ1-2, with no clear D. V was cut by 4 bases and J by 4 bases, with 19 bases left in between. This CDR3 has 16 residues. From germline, CDR1 is LGHNA and CDR2 YSLEER. CDR3 residues: CASSPREASSLYGYTF. CDR3 coding DNA: TGCGCCAGCAGCCCCCGAGAGGCGAGCTCTCTCTATGGCTACACCTTC.

The V and J genes are TRBV6-2 or TRBV6-3 and TRBJ2-1; 7 bases agree with TRBD1. CDR3 size: 16 residues. V shed 6 bases and J 3 bases; nucleotides not matched to a gene: 11. Per the germline V gene, CDR1 is MNHEY and CDR2 is SVGEGT. Written as DNA, the CDR3 is TGTGCCAGCAGGTCCCTGACAGGGAAGGTCTACAATGAGCAGTTCTTC. Protein: CASRSLTGKVYNEQFF.

This clonotype was seen a handful of times. The V call is TRBV28, the J call TRBJ1-2; 11 bases are a match to TRBD1. V lost 4 bases, J lost 4 bases, and 5 bases stayed unmatched. Germline lookup yields CDR1 MDHEN and CDR2 SYDVKM. There are 15 residues in the CDR3. CDR3: CASSSGQGAPYGYTF. The CDR3 DNA is TGTGCCAGCAGTTCAGGACAGGGGGCCCCCTATGGCTACACCTTC.

The chain has TRBV2 and TRBJ2-3; no reliable D call. The germline V gene encodes CDR1 SNHLY and CDR2 FYNNEI. V gave up 7 bases and J gave up 3 bases, with 8 bases separating them. The CDR3 runs to 12 residues. Here the CDR3 reads CASKWITDTQYF. The CDR3 DNA follows: TGTGCCAGCAAGTGGATAACAGATACGCAGTATTTT.

This clonotype was observed many times. This rearrangement joins TRBV7-2 to TRBJ1-3, with 10 bases identical to TRBD1. The V gene end was trimmed by 2 bases and the J gene end by 6 bases; junction bases not matched to a gene: 10. This CDR3 contains 17 residues. Germline V gene lookup returns CDR1 SGHTA and CDR2 FQGNSA. CDR3 nucleotides: TGTGCCAGCAGCTTACGTTCGTGGGACAGGGGTGAAAACACCATATATTTT. It codes for CASSLRSWDRGENTIYF.

This clonotype occurred a few times. The chain uses TRBV3-2 and TRBJ1-2. TRBV3-2 is marked as a pseudogene. CDR3 size: 12 residues. This CDR3 is CASSHDFSGYTF. CDR3 sequence (DNA): TGTGCCAGCAGCCATGACTTCAGTGGCTACACCTTC.

The rearrangement joins TRBV3-1 to TRBJ2-2, with a possible D match to TRBD2 (5 bases). Per germline, CDR1 LGHDT and CDR2 YNNKEL (reference sequence). The CDR3 contains 13 residues. V was shortened by 2 bases and J by 7 bases, with 8 bases between the two germline ends. CDR3 in DNA: TGTGCCAGCAGCCAAAGCGGATTCGGGGAGCTGTTTTTT. Protein sequence: CASSQSGFGELFF.

V and J are TRBV4-2 and TRBJ2-3; a possible D gene is TRBD2 (6 bases). Trimming left V 8 bases short and J 3 bases short, with 12 bases between. The CDR3 totals 13 residues. The germline V gene has CDR1 LGHNA and CDR2 YNFKEQ. CDR3 nucleotides: TGTGCCAGCGGGAGCGGGCCTACAGATACGCAGTATTTT. This gives the protein CASGSGPTDTQYF.

CDR3 in amino acids: CASSPLGQGYEQYF. The CDR3 nucleotides are TGTGCCAGCAGTCCACTGGGACAGGGCTACGAGCAGTACTTC. The chain employs TRBV6-5 and TRBJ2-7; 9 nucleotides agree with TRBD1. CDR3 length: 14 amino acids. V trimming: 5 bases; J trimming: 3 bases; junction bases outside the gene matches: 5. Germline CDR1 is MNHEY and CDR2 is SVGAGI.

This chain joins TRBV12-3 or TRBV12-4 and TRBJ2-7, with D perhaps TRBD1 or TRBD2 (5 bases each). CDR3 length: 14 residues. The V end lost 2 bases, the J end lost 4 bases, and 12 bases lay between the germline ends. CDR3 residues: CASSLRGSRYEQYF. The CDR3 coding sequence is TGTGCCAGCAGTTTACGGGGCAGCAGGTACGAGCAGTACTTC.

This clonotype was observed at least ten times. This rearrangement joins TRBV15 to TRBJ2-3; D may match TRBD1 or TRBD2 (5 bases each). Germline CDR1 LNHNV, CDR2 YYDKDF (reference sequence). The CDR3 runs 14 residues. Deletions cut 0 bases from V and 8 bases from J, with 12 bases between. The CDR3 DNA sequence: TGTGCCACCAGCAGAGATACAAGGGGAGTTACGCAGTATTTT. Translation gives CATSRDTRGVTQYF.

The V and J genes are TRBV4-3 and TRBJ2-1; D not resolved. Trimming stripped 1 base from V and 0 bases from J, with 7 bases between. CDR3 length equals 15 residues. Germline V gene sequence: CDR1 LGHNA, CDR2 YSLEER. CDR3 in DNA: TGCGCCAGCAGCCAAGTCAGAGCCTCCTACAATGAGCAGTTCTTC. The encoded protein is CASSQVRASYNEQFF.

V and J are TRBV11-2 and TRBJ2-3; TRBD2 agrees at 11 bases. Losses at the gene ends were 4 bases for V and 4 bases for J; bases not matched to a gene: 13. This CDR3 has 18 residues. CDR1 is SGHAT and CDR2 is FQNNGV in the germline V gene. In DNA, the CDR3 is TGTGCCAGCAGCTCCCTCTACCTAGCGGGGGGAAGGTCAGATACGCAGTATTTT. It is translated as CASSSLYLAGGRSDTQYF.

The J gene is TRBJ2-4, the V gene TRBV5-1, with a possible D match to TRBD2 (5 bases). Per germline, CDR1 SGHRS and CDR2 YFSETQ. CDR3 length: 17 residues. V shed 0 bases and J shed 7 bases, with 20 bases lying between them. The CDR3 bases are TGCGCCAGCAGCTTGGGGCCTCGGCTAGCTGGTTCGAACATTCAGTACTTC. It is translated as CASSLGPRLAGSNIQYF.

V usage is TRBV12-3 or TRBV12-4 and J usage is TRBJ1-2; TRBD1 might be the D (6 bases). This CDR3 contains 15 residues. The V gene lost 7 bases and the J gene lost 2 bases, with 17 bases spanning the gap. The CDR3 loop is CASKKEGGSNYGYTF. For the CDR3, the DNA is TGTGCCAGCAAAAAGGAAGGGGGATCCAACTATGGCTACACCTTC.

This chain joins TRBV29-1 and TRBJ2-6; a possible D gene is TRBD1 (6 bases). V lost 6 bases and J 0 bases, leaving 9 bases between the germline ends. Germline assignment: CDR1 SQVTM and CDR2 ANQGSEA. CDR3 length equals 14 residues. As DNA, the CDR3 is TGCAGCGTGGGACAAGCCTCTGGGGCCAACGTCCTGACTTTC. Protein sequence: CSVGQASGANVLTF.

The gene calls are TRBV6-6 and TRBJ1-1, with D unclear. Germline V gene data show CDR1 as MNHNY and CDR2 as SVGAGI (reference sequence). This CDR3 has 12 amino acids. V dropped 4 bases and J dropped 3 bases, with 6 bases sitting between them. CDR3 DNA sequence: TGTGCCAGCAGTTCTCGATACACTGAAGCTTTCTTT. Translated, it gives CASSSRYTEAFF.

The chain combines TRBV21-1 with TRBJ2-7; the DNA was not used to check the table's D call, TRBD1. TRBV21-1 is shown as a pseudogene. The CDR3 runs 16 residues. The CDR3 region is CASSKETQGSSYEQYV. In nucleotides, the CDR3 is TGTGCCAGCAGCAAAGAGACACAGGGGTCTTCCTACGAGCAGTACGTC.